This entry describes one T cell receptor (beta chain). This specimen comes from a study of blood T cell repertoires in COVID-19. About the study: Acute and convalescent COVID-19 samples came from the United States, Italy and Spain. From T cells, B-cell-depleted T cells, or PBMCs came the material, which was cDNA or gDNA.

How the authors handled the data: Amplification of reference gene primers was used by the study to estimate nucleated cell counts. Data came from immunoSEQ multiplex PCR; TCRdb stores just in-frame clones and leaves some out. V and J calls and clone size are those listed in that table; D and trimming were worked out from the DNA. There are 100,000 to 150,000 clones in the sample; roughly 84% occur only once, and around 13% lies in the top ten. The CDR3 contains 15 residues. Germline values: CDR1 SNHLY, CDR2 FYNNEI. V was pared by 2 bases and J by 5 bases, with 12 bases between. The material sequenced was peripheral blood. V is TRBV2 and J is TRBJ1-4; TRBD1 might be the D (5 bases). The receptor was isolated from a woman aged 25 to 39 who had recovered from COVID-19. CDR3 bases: TGTGCCAGCAGTGAACCAGGGTCCACGAATGAAAAACTGTTTTTT. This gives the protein CASSEPGSTNEKLFF.